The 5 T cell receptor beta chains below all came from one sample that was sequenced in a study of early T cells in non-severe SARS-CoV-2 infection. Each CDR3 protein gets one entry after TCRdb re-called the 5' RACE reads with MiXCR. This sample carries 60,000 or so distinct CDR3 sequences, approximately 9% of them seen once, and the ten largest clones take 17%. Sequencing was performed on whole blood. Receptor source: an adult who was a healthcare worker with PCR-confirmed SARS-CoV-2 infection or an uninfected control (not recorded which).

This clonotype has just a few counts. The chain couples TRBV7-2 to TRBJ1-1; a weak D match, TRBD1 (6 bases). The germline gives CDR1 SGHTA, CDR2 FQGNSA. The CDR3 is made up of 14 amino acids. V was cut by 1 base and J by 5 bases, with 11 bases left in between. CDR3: CASSLVLGQTEAFF. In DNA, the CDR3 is TGTGCCAGCAGCTTAGTCCTTGGACAGACTGAAGCTTTCTTT.

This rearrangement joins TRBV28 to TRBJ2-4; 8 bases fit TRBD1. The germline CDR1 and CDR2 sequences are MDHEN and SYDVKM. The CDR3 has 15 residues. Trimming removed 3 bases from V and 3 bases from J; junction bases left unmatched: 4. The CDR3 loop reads CASSFTGGYKNIQYF. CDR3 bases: TGTGCCAGCAGTTTTACAGGGGGGTACAAAAACATTCAGTACTTC.

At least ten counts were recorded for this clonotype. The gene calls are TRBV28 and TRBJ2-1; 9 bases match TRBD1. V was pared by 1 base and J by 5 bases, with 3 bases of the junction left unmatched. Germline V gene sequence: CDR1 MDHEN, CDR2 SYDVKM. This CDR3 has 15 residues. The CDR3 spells CASSLSGTGHNEQFF. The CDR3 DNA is TGTGCCAGCAGTTTATCTGGGACAGGGCACAATGAGCAGTTCTTC.

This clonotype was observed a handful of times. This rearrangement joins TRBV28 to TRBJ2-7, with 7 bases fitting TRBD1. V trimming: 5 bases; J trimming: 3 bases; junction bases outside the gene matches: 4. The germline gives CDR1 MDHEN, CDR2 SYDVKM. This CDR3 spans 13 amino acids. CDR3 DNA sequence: TGTGCCAGCAGTCCCCGGACAGGCTACGAGCAGTACTTC. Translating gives CASSPRTGYEQYF.

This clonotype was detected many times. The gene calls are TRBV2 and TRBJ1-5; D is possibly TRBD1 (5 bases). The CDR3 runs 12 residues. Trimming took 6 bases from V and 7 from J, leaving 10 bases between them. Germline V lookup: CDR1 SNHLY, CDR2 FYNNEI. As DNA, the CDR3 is TGTGCCAGCAGCGGGACGCAGCAGCCCCAGCATTTT. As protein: CASSGTQQPQHF.